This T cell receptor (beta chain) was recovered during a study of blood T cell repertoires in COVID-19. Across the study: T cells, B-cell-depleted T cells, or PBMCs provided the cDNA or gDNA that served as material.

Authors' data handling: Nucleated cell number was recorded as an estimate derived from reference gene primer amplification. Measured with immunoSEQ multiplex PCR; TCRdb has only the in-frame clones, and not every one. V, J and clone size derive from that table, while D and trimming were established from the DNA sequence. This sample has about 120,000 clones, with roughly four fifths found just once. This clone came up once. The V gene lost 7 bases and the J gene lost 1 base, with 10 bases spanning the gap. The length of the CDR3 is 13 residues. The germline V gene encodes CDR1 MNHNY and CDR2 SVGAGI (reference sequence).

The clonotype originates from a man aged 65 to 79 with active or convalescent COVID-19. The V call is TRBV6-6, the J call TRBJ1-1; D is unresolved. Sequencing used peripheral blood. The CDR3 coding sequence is TGTGCCAGCACCCCAGGTCCGAACACTGAAGCTTTCTTT. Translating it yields CASTPGPNTEAFF.